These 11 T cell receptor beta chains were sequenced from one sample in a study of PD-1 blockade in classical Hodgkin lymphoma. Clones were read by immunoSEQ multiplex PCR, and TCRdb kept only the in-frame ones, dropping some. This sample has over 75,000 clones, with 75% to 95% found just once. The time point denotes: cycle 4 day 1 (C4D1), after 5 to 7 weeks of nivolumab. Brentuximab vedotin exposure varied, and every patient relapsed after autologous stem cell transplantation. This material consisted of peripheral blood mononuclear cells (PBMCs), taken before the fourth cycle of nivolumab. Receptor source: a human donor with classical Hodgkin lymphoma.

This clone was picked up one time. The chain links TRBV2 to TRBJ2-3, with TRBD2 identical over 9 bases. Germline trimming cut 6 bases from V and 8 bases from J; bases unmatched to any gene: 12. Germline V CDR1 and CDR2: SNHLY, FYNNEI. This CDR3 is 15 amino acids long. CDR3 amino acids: CASSVLAGPTGTQYF. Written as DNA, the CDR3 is TGTGCCAGCAGCGTACTAGCGGGTCCCACGGGTACGCAGTATTTT.

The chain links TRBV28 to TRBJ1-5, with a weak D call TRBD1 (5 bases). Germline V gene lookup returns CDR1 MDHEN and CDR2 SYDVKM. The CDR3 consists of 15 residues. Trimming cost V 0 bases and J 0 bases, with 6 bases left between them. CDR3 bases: TGTGCCAGCAGTTTATGGGGGGATAGCAATCAGCCCCAGCATTTT. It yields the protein CASSLWGDSNQPQHF. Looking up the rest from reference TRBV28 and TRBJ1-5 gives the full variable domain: DVKVTQSSRYLVKRTGEKVFLECVQDMDHENMFWYRQDPGLGLRLIYFSYDVKMKEKGDIPEGYSVSREKKERFSLILESASTNQTSMYLCASSLWGDSNQPQHFGDGTRLSIL.

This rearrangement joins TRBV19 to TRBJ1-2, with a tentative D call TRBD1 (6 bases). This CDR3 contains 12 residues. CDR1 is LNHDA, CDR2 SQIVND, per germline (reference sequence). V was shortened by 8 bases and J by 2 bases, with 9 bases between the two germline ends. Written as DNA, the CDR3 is TGTGCCAGTCTACAGGGCAACTATGGCTACACCTTC. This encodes CASLQGNYGYTF.

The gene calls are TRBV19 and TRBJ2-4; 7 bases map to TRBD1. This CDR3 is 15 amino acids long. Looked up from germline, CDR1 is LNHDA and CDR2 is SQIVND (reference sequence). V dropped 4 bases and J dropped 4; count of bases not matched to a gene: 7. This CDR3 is CASSKGDSLKNIQYF. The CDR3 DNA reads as TGTGCCAGTAGTAAAGGGGACAGCTTAAAAAACATTCAGTACTTC.

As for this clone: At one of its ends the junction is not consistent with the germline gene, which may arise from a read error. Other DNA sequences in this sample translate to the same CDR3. For the CDR3, the DNA is TGTGCCAGCAGTGACGATCACAATGAGCAATTCTTC. It is translated as CASSDDHNEQFF. The rearrangement uses TRBV6-4 and TRBJ2-1, with no clear D. CDR3 length equals 12 residues. Germline V gives CDR1 MRHNA, CDR2 SNTAGT.

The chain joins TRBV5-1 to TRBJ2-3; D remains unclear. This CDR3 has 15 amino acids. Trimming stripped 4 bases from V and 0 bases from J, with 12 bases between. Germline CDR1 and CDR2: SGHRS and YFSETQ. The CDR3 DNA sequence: TGCGCCAGCAGCATAGGCGAGAAAAGCACAGATACGCAGTATTTT. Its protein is CASSIGEKSTDTQYF.

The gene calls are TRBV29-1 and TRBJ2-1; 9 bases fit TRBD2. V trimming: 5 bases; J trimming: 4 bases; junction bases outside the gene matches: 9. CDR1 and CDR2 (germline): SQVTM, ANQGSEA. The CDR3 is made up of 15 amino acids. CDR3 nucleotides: TGCAGCGTTCTGGGGCTGGCGGGGGGGTACAATGAGCAGTTCTTC. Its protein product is CSVLGLAGGYNEQFF.

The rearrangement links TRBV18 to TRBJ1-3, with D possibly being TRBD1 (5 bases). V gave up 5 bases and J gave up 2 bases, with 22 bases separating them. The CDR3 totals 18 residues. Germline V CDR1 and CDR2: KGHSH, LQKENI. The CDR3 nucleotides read TGTGCCAGCTCAGTAAACAGGCTTGGGGCGACGGCTGGAAACACCATATATTTT. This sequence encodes CASSVNRLGATAGNTIYF.

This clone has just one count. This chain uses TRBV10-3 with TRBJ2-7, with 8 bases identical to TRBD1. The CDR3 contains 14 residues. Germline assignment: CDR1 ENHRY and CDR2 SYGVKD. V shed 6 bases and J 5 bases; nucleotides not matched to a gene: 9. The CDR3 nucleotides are TGTGCCATCAGGCGGACAGGGAGACGAGACGAGCAGTACTTC. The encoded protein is CAIRRTGRRDEQYF.

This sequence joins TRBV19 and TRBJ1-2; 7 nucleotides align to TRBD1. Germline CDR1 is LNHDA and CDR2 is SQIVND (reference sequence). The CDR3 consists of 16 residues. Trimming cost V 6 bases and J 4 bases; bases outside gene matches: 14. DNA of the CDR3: TGTGCCAGTAGACGTCAGGGGGACAATTTCCCCTATGGCTACACCTTC. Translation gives CASRRQGDNFPYGYTF.

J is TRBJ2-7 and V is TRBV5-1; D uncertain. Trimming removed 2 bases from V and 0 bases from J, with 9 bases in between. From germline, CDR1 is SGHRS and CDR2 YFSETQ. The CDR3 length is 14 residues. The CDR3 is CASSFLLSSYEQYF. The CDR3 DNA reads TGCGCCAGCAGCTTTCTACTCTCCTCCTACGAGCAGTACTTC.